The 11 T cell receptor beta chains given below trace back to one sample, sequenced in a study of T-cell memory formation after mild COVID-19. TCRdb reanalysed the 5' RACE reads using MiXCR and keeps one entry per CDR3 protein. Here the sample spans 120,000 to 150,000 distinct CDR3 sequences, around 15% being singletons. Input material: PBMCs or a T cell subset sorted from them (not recorded which). These receptors were collected from an adult woman who had mild COVID-19 (a few samples of this study predate the infection). Cell type and time point are not known.

This clonotype was counted between two and nine times. The chain links TRBV12-3 or TRBV12-4 to TRBJ2-7; the match to TRBD1 covers 9 bases. V dropped 3 bases and J dropped 3; count of bases not matched to a gene: 3. The CDR3 extends over 14 amino acids. The CDR3 region has the DNA TGTGCCAGCAGTTTGACAGGGGGGGGCTACGAGCAGTACTTC. Translated, it gives CASSLTGGGYEQYF.

This chain joins TRBV7-9 and TRBJ2-5; D gene unclear. CDR3 length: 15 amino acids. The V gene lost 5 bases and the J gene lost 2 bases, with 15 bases spanning the gap. From germline, CDR1 is SEHNR and CDR2 FQNEAQ (reference sequence). CDR3: CASSLGMIPQETQYF. CDR3 DNA: TGTGCCAGCAGCCTGGGGATGATCCCACAAGAGACCCAGTACTTC.

In this sample, this clonotype turned up many times. The chain carries TRBV20-1 and TRBJ2-7; TRBD1 agrees at 9 bases. Germline V gene lookup returns CDR1 DFQATT and CDR2 SNEGSKA (reference sequence). V shed 0 bases, J shed 4 bases, and the junction held 7 bases outside the gene matches. CDR3 length: 15 residues. Written as DNA, the CDR3 is TGCAGTGCTAGAGATCGGGGACAGGGTGTATACGAGCAGTACTTC. Protein product: CSARDRGQGVYEQYF.

Only a few counts were recorded for this clonotype. The chain has TRBV20-1 and TRBJ2-1, with 11 bases matching TRBD2. Trimming removed 6 bases from V and 8 bases from J; junction bases left unmatched: 9. The germline V gene has CDR1 DFQATT and CDR2 SNEGSKA (reference sequence). This CDR3 spans 14 amino acids. CDR3 loop: CSAVTSGRGDEQFF. The CDR3 DNA is TGCAGTGCCGTAACTAGCGGGAGAGGTGATGAGCAGTTCTTC.

This clonotype was observed a handful of times. The chain joins TRBV6-5 to TRBJ1-1; 9 positions match TRBD1. CDR1 is MNHEY, CDR2 SVGAGI, per germline. This CDR3 is built from 15 residues. With 6 bases clipped from V and 8 bases from J, the junction kept 13 bases outside the gene matches. CDR3 sequence reads: CASRPGQGPGREAFF. The CDR3 DNA is TGTGCCAGCAGACCGGGACAGGGACCCGGGCGCGAAGCTTTCTTT.

The rearrangement uses TRBV4-1 and TRBJ1-4; tentative D call: TRBD1 (6 bases). With 3 bases removed from V and 8 bases from J, the gap between germline ends came to 16 bases. Looked up from germline, CDR1 is MGHRA and CDR2 is YSYEKL. CDR3 length equals 15 residues. This chain's CDR3 is CASSHSTGTGEKLFF. CDR3 nucleotides: TGCGCCAGCAGCCACTCAACAGGGACGGGCGAAAAACTGTTTTTT.

The CDR3 bases are TGTGCCAGCAGCCAAACACCCCCGGCTATCGAAGCTTTCTTT. This gives the protein CASSQTPPAIEAFF. The J gene is TRBJ1-1, the V gene TRBV14; no clear D. CDR1 SGHDN and CDR2 FVKESK come from the germline V gene. Deletions cut 2 bases from V and 8 bases from J, with 15 bases between. This CDR3 comprises 14 residues.

A few counts support this clonotype. V and J are TRBV4-3 and TRBJ2-2, with D hard to call. Germline assignment: CDR1 LGHNA and CDR2 YSLEER. This CDR3 spans 15 amino acids. Trimming took 4 bases from V and 0 from J, leaving 9 bases between them. The CDR3 is CASSLVGTNTGELFF. The DNA for the CDR3 is TGCGCCAGCAGCCTAGTTGGGACGAACACCGGGGAGCTGTTTTTT.

This clonotype is labeled medium-sized. An end of the junction does not agree with germline; a read error may underlie this. The rearrangement uses TRBV5-1 and TRBJ2-7, with TRBD2 matching 12 bases. This CDR3 has 14 residues. Germline V gene lookup returns CDR1 SGHRS and CDR2 YFSETQ. CDR3 in amino acids: CASSLTSGGSFSDF. As DNA, the CDR3 is TGCGCCAGCAGCTTGACTAGCGGGGGGTCCTTCTCGGACTTC.

The chain uses TRBV7-7 and TRBJ2-2, with 7 bases that match TRBD1. The CDR3 totals 16 residues. Germline CDR1 and CDR2: SSHAT and FNYEAQ (reference sequence). Losses at the gene ends were 2 bases for V and 5 bases for J; bases not matched to a gene: 8. As DNA, the CDR3 is TGTGCCAGCAGCTTACTGAACAGGGGTGAAACCGGGGAGCTGTTTTTT. Translating gives CASSLLNRGETGELFF.

The rearrangement joins TRBV18 to TRBJ2-7, with 7 bases fitting TRBD1. V gave up 3 bases and J gave up 3 bases; unmatched junction bases: 2. Germline assignment: CDR1 KGHSH and CDR2 LQKENI. The CDR3 has 13 amino acids. This CDR3 is CASSPGQLYEQYF. CDR3 nucleotides: TGTGCCAGCTCACCGGGACAGCTCTACGAGCAGTACTTC.